The 21 T cell receptor beta chains reported below all come from one sample, sequenced in a study of beta chain features in type 1 diabetes. Reverse transcription of all isolated RNA meant that expressed TCRB transcripts were sequenced. The repertoire was sequenced with immunoSEQ multiplex PCR; TCRdb's copy has only in-frame clones and lacks some. The repertoire holds around 500,000 clones, with over 10% as singletons. The sample taken for sequencing was naive CD4+ T cells from blood. These receptor sequences come from a woman between 18 and 29 years old in good health.

This clone was found many times. The chain links TRBV15 to TRBJ2-7; D gene ambiguous. The CDR3 is made up of 14 amino acids. Trimming stripped 1 base from V and 3 bases from J, with 10 bases between. The germline V gene has CDR1 LNHNV and CDR2 YYDKDF (reference sequence). The CDR3 DNA reads TGTGCCACCAGCAGAGTACATGGCGGCTACGAGCAGTACTTC. Translated: CATSRVHGGYEQYF.

The table lists this clone with a few counts. This chain joins TRBV5-1 and TRBJ2-5; TRBD1 matches 8 bases. The length of the CDR3 is 15 residues. The J segment lost 5 bases and the V segment lost 2 bases, leaving 8 bases of the junction unmatched. The germline V gene has CDR1 SGHRS and CDR2 YFSETQ. DNA of the CDR3: TGCGCCAGCAGCTTCCCCGGACAGGGTGGCGAGACCCAGTACTTC. This codes for CASSFPGQGGETQYF.

A few counts support this clone. The chain joins TRBV5-1 to TRBJ2-3, with D uncertain. V was shortened by 4 bases and J by 4 bases, with 13 bases between the two germline ends. The CDR3 is made up of 14 amino acids. Germline V lookup: CDR1 SGHRS, CDR2 YFSETQ. CDR3 coding DNA: TGCGCCAGCAGCCCTGGACCATCCCCAGATACGCAGTATTTT. Protein: CASSPGPSPDTQYF.

This clone was detected only a few times. The chain combines TRBV14 with TRBJ2-2; D is uncertain. The CDR3 is 14 residues long. The germline CDR1 and CDR2 sequences are SGHDN and FVKESK. Trimming removed 4 bases from V and 0 bases from J, with 6 bases in between. CDR3 sequence: CASSPFTNTGELFF. The CDR3 DNA is TGTGCCAGCAGCCCCTTCACGAACACCGGGGAGCTGTTTTTT.

This clone came up a few times. This chain connects TRBV30 to TRBJ1-1, with D unresolved. Deletions cut 6 bases from V and 3 bases from J, with 11 bases between. This CDR3 comprises 12 residues. Germline V gene sequence: CDR1 GTSNPN, CDR2 SVGIG (reference sequence). This chain's CDR3 is CACRTGHTEAFF. CDR3 nucleotides: TGTGCCTGCCGGACTGGGCACACTGAAGCTTTCTTT.

This clone was seen a handful of times. V is TRBV7-9 and J is TRBJ2-5; tentatively, D is TRBD1 or TRBD2 (5 bases each). Germline CDR1 is SEHNR and CDR2 is FQNEAQ (reference sequence). CDR3 length: 13 residues. Trimming removed 4 bases from V and 5 bases from J, with 11 bases in between. The DNA of the CDR3 is TGTGCCAGCAGCTCGGGGACCCGGGAGACCCAGTACTTC. Protein sequence: CASSSGTRETQYF.

This clone was picked up a small number of times. The J gene is TRBJ1-2, the V gene TRBV14; a possible D gene is TRBD1 (5 bases). The germline gives CDR1 SGHDN, CDR2 FVKESK. The CDR3 consists of 13 residues. With 0 bases removed from V and 5 bases from J, the gap between germline ends came to 7 bases. The CDR3 nucleotides are TGTGCCAGCAGCCAAGACAGGGTTTATGGCTACACCTTC. Amino acids: CASSQDRVYGYTF.

This clone has a handful of counts. The chain combines TRBV5-6 with TRBJ1-1, with D maybe TRBD1 (6 bases). The ends were cut back, 4 bases at V and 0 bases at J, with 16 bases in the middle. Looked up from germline, CDR1 is SGHDT and CDR2 is YYEEEE. The CDR3 runs 16 residues. CDR3 in amino acids: CASSHLSGQLNTEAFF. CDR3 bases: TGTGCCAGCAGCCACTTGTCCGGACAGCTGAACACTGAAGCTTTCTTT.

The chain carries TRBV20-1 and TRBJ2-7; D remains ambiguous. Germline CDR1 is DFQATT and CDR2 is SNEGSKA (reference sequence). The CDR3 extends over 11 amino acids. Trimming left V 3 bases short and J 10 bases short, with 13 bases between. CDR3 coding DNA: TGCAGTGCTAGTTTTCAGCTTAGTCAGTACGTC. It encodes CSASFQLSQYV.

The V and J genes are TRBV7-9 and TRBJ2-1; the D is unclear. Trimming pared 2 bases from V and 9 bases from J, leaving 11 bases between. Germline-derived CDR1 and CDR2 are SEHNR and FQNEAQ (reference sequence). The CDR3 extends over 13 amino acids. This CDR3 reads CASSLKLPSEQFF. CDR3 nucleotide sequence: TGTGCCAGCAGCTTAAAGTTGCCGAGTGAGCAGTTCTTC.

The rearrangement joins TRBV18 to TRBJ2-7, with 8 bases fitting TRBD1. Germline CDR1 reads KGHSH; CDR2 reads LQKENI. V lost 3 bases to trimming and J lost 0 bases; unmatched junction nucleotides: 7. The CDR3 is made up of 16 amino acids. CDR3 DNA: TGTGCCAGCTCACCCCTGGGACAGGTTAGCTCCTACGAGCAGTACTTC. It encodes CASSPLGQVSSYEQYF.

This sequence joins TRBV9 and TRBJ2-1; D ambiguous. Germline CDR1 and CDR2: SGDLS and YYNGEE. Between the trimmed V and J ends, which lost 2 bases and 0 bases, there was a span of 9 bases. CDR3 size: 15 residues. The CDR3 sequence: CASSVRSSSYNEQFF. CDR3 in DNA: TGTGCCAGCAGCGTCAGATCAAGCTCCTACAATGAGCAGTTCTTC.

The chain is built from TRBV7-9 and TRBJ1-1; 10 nucleotides agree with TRBD1. The CDR3 covers 14 residues. V was clipped by 5 bases and J by 5 bases; unmatched bases: 5. Germline V gives CDR1 SEHNR, CDR2 FQNEAQ (reference sequence). Written as DNA, the CDR3 is TGTGCCAGCAGCACGGACAGGGGGACGACTGAAGCTTTCTTT. It is translated as CASSTDRGTTEAFF.

The chain uses TRBV28 and TRBJ2-7; D is possibly TRBD2 (6 bases). Germline assignment: CDR1 MDHEN and CDR2 SYDVKM. The CDR3 totals 14 residues. V was shortened by 6 bases and J by 0 bases, with 12 bases between the two germline ends. The CDR3 region is CASSPSAPSYEQYV. In DNA, the CDR3 is TGTGCCAGCAGCCCTAGCGCTCCCTCCTACGAGCAGTACGTC.

This chain connects TRBV5-1 to TRBJ1-6, with a tentative D call TRBD1 (5 bases). This CDR3 is built from 14 residues. V shed 1 base and J shed 4 bases, with 6 bases lying between them. Germline CDR1 is SGHRS and CDR2 is YFSETQ. The CDR3 protein is CASSLSGYNSPLHF. The CDR3 DNA follows: TGCGCCAGCAGCTTGTCAGGGTATAATTCACCCCTCCACTTT. Variable domain in full (rest from reference TRBV5-1 and TRBJ1-6): KAGVTQTPRYLIKTRGQQVTLSCSPISGHRSVSWYQQTPGQGLQFLFEYFSETQRNKGNFPGRFSGRQFSNSRSEMNVSTLELGDSALYLCASSLSGYNSPLHFGNGTRLTVT.

This chain links TRBV7-2 with TRBJ1-1; weak D call: TRBD1 (6 bases). V was pared by 5 bases and J by 1 base, with 14 bases between. Germline assignment: CDR1 SGHTA and CDR2 FQGNSA. The CDR3 contains 15 residues. CDR3 bases: TGTGCCAGCAGCCTTACGGGACACGCGAACACTGAAGCTTTCTTT. Protein: CASSLTGHANTEAFF.

The chain joins TRBV6-1 to TRBJ1-5; D is possibly TRBD1 (5 bases). Looked up from germline, CDR1 is MNHNS and CDR2 is SASEGT. CDR3 length: 14 residues. The V and J ends lost 6 bases and 2 bases respectively, with 11 bases between them. CDR3 DNA sequence: TGTGCCAGCAGGTCCCTACAGGGCAATCAGCCCCAGCATTTT. Translation gives CASRSLQGNQPQHF.

The rearrangement joins TRBV20-1 to TRBJ2-3, with D hard to call. Germline V lookup: CDR1 DFQATT, CDR2 SNEGSKA (reference sequence). Trimming took 4 bases from V and 6 from J, leaving 8 bases between them. The CDR3 spans 11 residues. The CDR3 nucleotides are TGCAGTGCTAAAAGGGTCGATACGCAGTATTTT. Translation gives CSAKRVDTQYF.

This clone occurred a few times. The chain is built from TRBV5-6 and TRBJ2-5; D not resolved. V was cut by 4 bases and J by 5 bases, with 12 bases left in between. Germline loops: CDR1 SGHDT, CDR2 YYEEEE. The CDR3 is 13 residues long. CDR3 amino acids: CASSRKGRETQYF. The CDR3 coding sequence is TGTGCCAGCAGCCGTAAAGGGCGGGAGACCCAGTACTTC. The whole variable domain, remainder taken from reference TRBV5-6 and TRBJ2-5, is DAGVTQSPTHLIKTRGQQVTLRCSPKSGHDTVSWYQQALGQGPQFIFQYYEEEERQRGNFPDRFSGHQFPNYSSELNVNALLLGDSALYLCASSRKGRETQYFGPGTRLLVL.

The V call is TRBV7-2, the J call TRBJ2-2; D gene ambiguous. The CDR3 covers 15 residues. In germline, CDR1 is SGHTA, CDR2 FQGNSA. Trimming took off 5 bases at V and 2 bases at J, with 12 bases between the two ends. This CDR3 is CASSPHWANTGELFF. CDR3 bases: TGTGCCAGCAGCCCCCATTGGGCTAACACCGGGGAGCTGTTTTTT.

The CDR3 spells CASSPPGHSTDTQYF. CDR3 sequence (DNA): TGTGCCAGCAGTCCCCCGGGACATAGCACAGATACGCAGTATTTT. The chain employs TRBV6-5 and TRBJ2-3; a weak D match, TRBD1 (6 bases). The CDR3 extends over 15 amino acids. The V gene lost 5 bases and the J gene lost 0 bases, with 12 bases spanning the gap. Germline V lookup: CDR1 MNHEY, CDR2 SVGAGI.